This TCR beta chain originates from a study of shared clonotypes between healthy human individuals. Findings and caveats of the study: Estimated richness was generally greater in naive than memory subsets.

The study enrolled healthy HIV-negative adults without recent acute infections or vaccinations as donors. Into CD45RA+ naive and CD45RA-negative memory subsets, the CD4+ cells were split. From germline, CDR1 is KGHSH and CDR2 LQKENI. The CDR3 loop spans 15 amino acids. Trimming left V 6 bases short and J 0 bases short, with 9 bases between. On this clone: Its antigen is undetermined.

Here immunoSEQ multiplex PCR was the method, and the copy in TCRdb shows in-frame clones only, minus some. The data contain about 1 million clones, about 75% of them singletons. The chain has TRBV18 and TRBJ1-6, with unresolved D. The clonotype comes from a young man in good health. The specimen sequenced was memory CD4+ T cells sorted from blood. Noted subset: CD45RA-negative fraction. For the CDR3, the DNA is TGTGCCAGCTCCCTGGGAGGCTCCTATAATTCACCCCTCCACTTT. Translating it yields CASSLGGSYNSPLHF. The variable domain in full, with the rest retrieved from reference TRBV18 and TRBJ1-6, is NAGVMQNPRHLVRRRGQEARLRCSPMKGHSHVYWYRQLPEEGLKFMVYLQKENIIDESGMPKERFSAEFPKEGPSILRIQQVVRGDSAAYFCASSLGGSYNSPLHFGNGTRLTVT.